Shown below are 7 T cell receptor beta chains from a single sample sequenced in a study of cytomegalovirus exposure and HLA in healthy donors. Primers included in the PCR were 60 Vbeta and 13 Jbeta primers. Clones were sequenced by immunoSEQ multiplex PCR, and TCRdb holds only the in-frame ones, with some missing. The data hold 90,000 to 150,000 clones, with about two thirds observed a single time. Specimen: PBMCs. Receptors originate from a woman aged 40-49 years in good health and CMV-seropositive.

The chain is built from TRBV5-1 and TRBJ1-2; D is unclear. Per germline, CDR1 SGHRS and CDR2 YFSETQ. The CDR3 sequence is 13 residues long. V was cut by 2 bases and J by 2 bases, with 7 bases left in between. CDR3 sequence: CASSFLGNYGYTF. CDR3 nucleotide sequence: TGCGCCAGCAGCTTTCTCGGGAACTATGGCTACACCTTC.

This clone was seen only a few times. This chain connects TRBV7-2 to TRBJ2-5, with 8 positions matching TRBD2. Germline V gene lookup returns CDR1 SGHTA and CDR2 FQGNSA. The CDR3 consists of 15 residues. After removal of 0 bases from V and 3 bases from J, the junction contained 3 bases not matched to a gene. Here the CDR3 reads CASSLAGTSEETQYF. The DNA of the CDR3 is TGTGCCAGCAGCTTAGCCGGGACTAGTGAAGAGACCCAGTACTTC.

The chain links TRBV2 to TRBJ2-5; D gene ambiguous. V gave up 3 bases and J gave up 4 bases, with 6 bases separating them. The germline CDR1 and CDR2 sequences are SNHLY and FYNNEI. The length of the CDR3 is 12 residues. In DNA form, the CDR3 reads TGTGCCAGCAGTGAGCGGCGAGAGACCCAGTACTTC. Amino acid sequence: CASSERRETQYF.

The chain is built from TRBV10-3 and TRBJ1-5; D gene ambiguous. The CDR3 totals 12 residues. Germline V gene lookup returns CDR1 ENHRY and CDR2 SYGVKD. Trimming removed 4 bases at V and 5 bases at J, with 6 bases between. CDR3 region: CAISAVDQPQHF. Written as DNA, the CDR3 is TGTGCCATCAGTGCAGTGGATCAGCCCCAGCATTTT.

V is TRBV20-1 and J is TRBJ2-5; unclear D gene. The germline V gene has CDR1 DFQATT and CDR2 SNEGSKA (reference sequence). This CDR3 spans 11 amino acids. CDR3 region: CTAEAQETQYF. The CDR3 nucleotides are TGCACCGCCGAAGCCCAAGAGACCCAGTACTTC.

V gene TRBV7-9 combines with J gene TRBJ2-3; D is unresolved. V was cut by 3 bases and J by 6 bases, with 13 bases left in between. The V gene's germline CDR1 is SEHNR and CDR2 FQNEAQ (reference sequence). The CDR3 contains 14 residues. The CDR3: CASSFLASVDTQYF. In nucleotides, the CDR3 is TGTGCCAGCAGCTTTCTGGCTTCAGTCGATACGCAGTATTTT. Variable domain in full (rest from reference TRBV7-9 and TRBJ2-3): DTGVSQNPRHKITKRGQNVTFRCDPISEHNRLYWYRQTLGQGPEFLTYFQNEAQLEKSRLLSDRFSAERPKGSFSTLEIQRTEQGDSAMYLCASSFLASVDTQYFGPGTRLTVL.

The chain is built from TRBV10-2 and TRBJ1-1; the match to TRBD1 covers 8 bases. Germline V CDR1 and CDR2: WSHSY, SAAADI. The CDR3 spans 13 residues. The trim removed 6 bases at V and 4 bases at J, leaving 4 bases unmatched. The CDR3 protein is CASRTTGGTEAFF. The CDR3 DNA reads TGCGCCAGCAGAACTACAGGGGGCACTGAAGCTTTCTTT.